These T cell receptor beta chains were read from a single sample in a study of cytomegalovirus exposure and HLA in healthy donors. The table came from immunoSEQ multiplex PCR; TCRdb's copy has only in-frame clones and leaves some out. This repertoire shows about 190,000 clones, around 67% found once; its top ten account for around 3.2%. Sequencing was done on a sample of PBMCs. Receptors were obtained from a woman in her thirties in good health and CMV-seropositive. CDR3s include the opening cysteine and the closing phenylalanine or tryptophan. D genes are given only for firm matches. Size is omitted from some rows. Given values are once, few, many or a class for expanded clones.

clone_size,j_call,v_call,d_call,cdr3_aa,cdr3_nt
.,TRBJ2-1,TRBV11-2,TRBD2,CASSLEPSGRFNEQFF,TGTGCCAGCAGCTTAGAGCCTAGCGGGAGGTTCAATGAGCAGTTCTTC
.,TRBJ2-7,TRBV6-6,.,CASSSSLGGQWNEQYF,TGTGCCAGCAGTTCCTCTCTTGGTGGACAGTGGAACGAGCAGTACTTC
.,TRBJ1-1,TRBV28,.,CASYSIANTEAFF,TGTGCCAGTTATTCGATAGCGAACACTGAAGCTTTCTTT
.,TRBJ2-5,TRBV2,.,CASSVQNQETQYF,TGTGCCAGCAGTGTCCAGAACCAAGAGACCCAGTACTTC
few,TRBJ1-1,TRBV13,TRBD1,CASSPGTEINTEAFF,TGTGCCAGCAGCCCGGGGACAGAAATAAACACTGAAGCTTTCTTT
once,TRBJ2-7,TRBV6-1,TRBD1,CASSHLTGKSYEQYF,TGTGCCAGCAGTCATCTGACAGGGAAATCCTACGAGCAGTACTTC
.,TRBJ2-7,TRBV5-1,.,CASSFRGRGYDEQYF,TGCGCCAGCAGCTTTCGAGGGAGAGGTTACGACGAGCAGTACTTC
.,TRBJ2-7,TRBV5-5,TRBD2,CASTHSSGRRYEQYF,TGTGCCAGCACCCATTCCAGCGGGAGGAGGTACGAGCAGTACTTC
.,TRBJ1-4,TRBV5-1,.,CASSLGGLNEKLFF,TGCGCCAGCAGCCTAGGTGGTCTAAATGAAAAACTGTTTTTT
few,TRBJ1-6,TRBV5-1,TRBD1,CASSSTTGANSPLHF,TGCGCCAGCAGCTCGACGACAGGGGCTAATTCACCCCTCCACTTT
.,TRBJ1-1,TRBV15,TRBD1,CATSSDRGNTEAFF,TGTGCCACCAGCAGCGACAGGGGAAACACTGAAGCTTTCTTT
once,TRBJ2-1,TRBV4-1,TRBD2,CASSQQTGTSGRHEQFF,TGCGCCAGCAGCCAGCAGACCGGGACTAGCGGGAGGCATGAGCAGTTCTTC
.,TRBJ2-3,TRBV19,.,CASSIQGTRGTDTQYF,TGTGCCAGTAGTATTCAGGGGACGAGGGGCACAGATACGCAGTATTTT
.,TRBJ1-1,TRBV28,TRBD1,CASTPFGGGPLDTEAFF,TGTGCCAGCACCCCGTTTGGAGGGGGCCCCCTAGACACTGAAGCTTTCTTT
.,TRBJ2-6,TRBV10-1,.,CASSGVTGSSGANVLTF,TGCGCCAGCAGTGGGGTGACAGGTAGCTCTGGGGCCAACGTCCTGACTTTC
.,TRBJ2-7,TRBV6-5,TRBD2,CASRHMGTSDPEQYF,TGTGCCAGCAGACACATGGGGACTAGCGACCCCGAGCAGTACTTC
.,TRBJ1-2,TRBV7-7,TRBD1,CASSPKRQGEGYGYTF,TGTGCTAGCAGCCCTAAACGACAGGGAGAGGGCTATGGCTACACCTTC